The 22 T cell receptor beta chains below come from one sample, sequenced in a study of CD8 T cells in ankylosing spondylitis. Whole-study findings and limits: One TCR beta motif, made up of fewer than 10 highly homologous variants, appeared characteristic of ankylosing spondylitis blood.

TCRdb re-analysed the 5' RACE reads in MiXCR, keeping a single row per CDR3 protein. This repertoire shows over 200,000 distinct CDR3 sequences, around 18% found once; its top ten account for under 55%. The antigens for these receptors are not known. The sequencing sample was made of blood, either unsorted or a sorted T cell fraction (not recorded which). Receptors were obtained from a male donor with ankylosing spondylitis.

The chain couples TRBV27 to TRBJ1-2; tentatively, D is TRBD1 (5 bases). Trimming shortened V by 1 base and J by 1 base, and 10 bases separated the two germline ends. CDR1 MNHEY and CDR2 SMNVEV come from the germline V gene (reference sequence). The CDR3 has 15 residues. CDR3 protein: CASSLFGTDNYGYTF. The CDR3 region has the DNA TGTGCCAGCAGTTTATTCGGGACGGATAACTATGGCTACACCTTC.

This chain connects TRBV5-1 to TRBJ2-4; D is unresolved. V was clipped by 0 bases and J by 0 bases, with 7 bases between them. From germline, CDR1 is SGHRS and CDR2 YFSETQ. This CDR3 comprises 15 residues. DNA of the CDR3: TGCGCCAGCAGCTTGGCCCCGGGAGCCAAAAACATTCAGTACTTC. Its translation: CASSLAPGAKNIQYF.

In DNA form, the CDR3 reads TGTGCCAGCAGTTTAACTAGCGGGAGCCCACAAACCCAGTACTTC. Its protein is CASSLTSGSPQTQYF. The chain carries TRBV27 and TRBJ2-5; 11 bases match TRBD2. Germline CDR1 reads MNHEY; CDR2 reads SMNVEV (reference sequence). With 2 bases clipped from V and 8 bases from J, the junction kept 7 bases outside the gene matches. The CDR3 is 15 residues long.

This clonotype was detected a few times. The rearrangement links TRBV5-1 to TRBJ2-7, with 13 bases identical to TRBD2. This CDR3 comprises 18 residues. The trim removed 4 bases at V and 3 bases at J, leaving 13 bases unmatched. Germline-derived CDR1 and CDR2 are SGHRS and YFSETQ. CDR3 loop: CASSPGLAGDSPDYEQYF. Here the CDR3 DNA reads TGCGCCAGCAGCCCCGGACTAGCGGGGGATTCCCCCGACTACGAGCAGTACTTC.

This clonotype was seen only a few times. The V call is TRBV7-3, the J call TRBJ2-5, with a tentative D call TRBD1 (6 bases). The CDR3 length is 16 residues. V was clipped by 1 base and J by 0 bases, with 12 bases between them. Germline assignment: CDR1 SGHTA and CDR2 FQGTGA. The CDR3 sequence: CASSLNPDRYQETQYF. CDR3 bases: TGTGCCAGCAGCTTAAACCCCGACAGGTACCAAGAGACCCAGTACTTC.

This clonotype turned up a few times. This chain links TRBV20-1 with TRBJ2-1; TRBD2 agrees at 11 bases. This CDR3 region has 16 residues. J was trimmed by 0 bases and V by 4 bases; bases with no gene match: 5. Per germline, CDR1 DFQATT and CDR2 SNEGSKA (reference sequence). CDR3 in amino acids: CSATSGGTSSYNEQFF. Here the CDR3 DNA reads TGCAGTGCTACTAGCGGGGGGACAAGCTCCTACAATGAGCAGTTCTTC.

This rearrangement joins TRBV4-3 to TRBJ2-7, with TRBD2 identical over 9 bases. The CDR3 runs to 15 residues. Germline CDR1 reads LGHNA; CDR2 reads YSLEER. Trimming at V came to 0 bases and at J to 5 bases, leaving 5 bases not matched to a gene. CDR3 protein: CASSQELAGVNEQYF. DNA for the CDR3: TGCGCCAGCAGCCAAGAATTAGCGGGAGTTAACGAGCAGTACTTC.

The rearrangement links TRBV12-3 or TRBV12-4 to TRBJ2-7, with TRBD2 matching over 13 bases. This CDR3 is 16 amino acids long. V was pared by 5 bases and J by 6 bases, with 10 bases of the junction left unmatched. The CDR3 region has the DNA TGTGCCAGCAGTGTCTGGACTAGCGGGAGCTGGGGCGAGCAGTACTTC. Translating it yields CASSVWTSGSWGEQYF.

The rearrangement uses TRBV7-3 and TRBJ2-1, with TRBD2 matching over 9 bases. This CDR3 is 15 amino acids long. J was trimmed by 4 bases and V by 1 base; bases with no gene match: 2. The germline V gene has CDR1 SGHTA and CDR2 FQGTGA. The CDR3 nucleotides read TGTGCCAGCAGCTTAAGACTAGCGGAATACAATGAGCAGTTCTTC. This codes for CASSLRLAEYNEQFF.

The rearrangement links TRBV20-1 to TRBJ2-1; D uncertain. Trimming took off 1 base at V and 6 bases at J, with 7 bases between the two ends. Germline-derived CDR1 and CDR2 are DFQATT and SNEGSKA (reference sequence). CDR3 length equals 12 residues. The CDR3: CSARGGVNEQFF. In DNA form, the CDR3 reads TGCAGTGCTAGAGGCGGTGTCAATGAGCAGTTCTTC.

This sequence joins TRBV25-1 and TRBJ2-4; TRBD1 is a possible D gene (6 bases). Trimming took 7 bases from V and 9 from J, leaving 13 bases between them. Looked up from germline, CDR1 is MGHDK and CDR2 is SYGVNS. CDR3 length: 12 amino acids. The CDR3 nucleotides read TGTGCCAGCACCCCGGACAGCGGCATTCAGTACTTC. Protein product: CASTPDSGIQYF.

This clonotype was seen more than once but under ten times. The chain joins TRBV10-3 to TRBJ1-2, with no clear D. CDR3 size: 13 residues. V was pared by 0 bases and J by 6 bases, with 8 bases between. The germline V gene encodes CDR1 ENHRY and CDR2 SYGVKD. The CDR3 reads CAISESPENGYTF. As DNA, the CDR3 is TGTGCCATCAGTGAGTCGCCCGAAAATGGCTACACCTTC.

The chain has TRBV4-2 and TRBJ2-3, with a possible D match to TRBD2 (6 bases). This CDR3 is built from 15 residues. The germline V gene encodes CDR1 LGHNA and CDR2 YNFKEQ. Trimming took 3 bases from V and 0 from J, leaving 10 bases between them. The CDR3 reads CASSHTAGSTDTQYF. In DNA, the CDR3 is TGTGCCAGCAGCCACACAGCGGGTAGCACAGATACGCAGTATTTT.

This clonotype was counted between two and nine times. The V call is TRBV27, the J call TRBJ1-2; D is unresolved. Trimming removed 6 bases at V and 2 bases at J, with 10 bases between. Per the germline V gene, CDR1 is MNHEY and CDR2 is SMNVEV (reference sequence). The CDR3 totals 13 residues. The CDR3 is CASRLGENYGYTF. Written as DNA, the CDR3 is TGTGCCAGCAGGCTCGGGGAGAACTATGGCTACACCTTC.

The chain combines TRBV2 with TRBJ2-5, with D uncertain. V was clipped by 6 bases and J by 2 bases, with 13 bases between them. CDR3 length equals 14 residues. Germline loops: CDR1 SNHLY, CDR2 FYNNEI. For the CDR3, the DNA is TGTGCCAGCAGCTCAAGCTTAGAACAAGAGACCCAGTACTTC. This translates into CASSSSLEQETQYF.

This clonotype was seen a handful of times. This chain joins TRBV11-2 and TRBJ1-1, with D perhaps TRBD1 (6 bases). Per germline, CDR1 SGHAT and CDR2 FQNNGV. V was pared by 4 bases and J by 3 bases, with 15 bases between. This CDR3 is 15 amino acids long. CDR3 residues: CASSSGGDTYTEAFF. In DNA, the CDR3 is TGTGCCAGCAGCTCTGGCGGGGACACCTACACTGAAGCTTTCTTT.

This clonotype was counted between two and nine times. The V call is TRBV20-1, the J call TRBJ2-7; 9 bases align to TRBD1. The CDR3 has 12 residues. Looked up from germline, CDR1 is DFQATT and CDR2 is SNEGSKA (reference sequence). The chain's CDR3 is CSTPGQGYEQYF. Here the CDR3 DNA reads TGCAGCACGCCGGGACAGGGTTACGAGCAGTACTTC.

This clonotype was found a few times. The chain recombines TRBV25-1 with TRBJ1-5, with TRBD1 matching 9 bases. The CDR3 runs to 15 residues. J lost 3 bases, V lost 4 bases, and 4 bases had no gene match. Germline CDR1 and CDR2: MGHDK and SYGVNS. The DNA of the CDR3 is TGTGCCAGCAGTGCGGGACAGGGCGACAATCAGCCCCAGCATTTT. Residues: CASSAGQGDNQPQHF.

This clonotype was observed a handful of times. The rearrangement uses TRBV7-9 and TRBJ2-7, with D unresolved. The V gene's germline CDR1 is SEHNR and CDR2 FQNEAQ (reference sequence). This CDR3 contains 14 residues. V dropped 5 bases and J dropped 6 bases, with 17 bases sitting between them. CDR3 residues: CASSAIETQPEQYF. The DNA of the CDR3 is TGTGCCAGCAGCGCAATAGAAACCCAGCCCGAGCAGTACTTC. The full variable domain, in which reference TRBV7-9 and TRBJ2-7 provide the parts outside the CDR3, is DTGVSQNPRHKITKRGQNVTFRCDPISEHNRLYWYRQTLGQGPEFLTYFQNEAQLEKSRLLSDRFSAERPKGSFSTLEIQRTEQGDSAMYLCASSAIETQPEQYFGPGTRLTVT.

The V call is TRBV4-2, the J call TRBJ2-1; D not certain. Germline V gives CDR1 LGHNA, CDR2 YNFKEQ. The CDR3 sequence is 14 residues long. V gave up 1 base and J gave up 10 bases, with 14 bases separating them. The chain's CDR3 is CASSQAGGPAEQFF. The CDR3 DNA reads as TGTGCCAGCAGCCAAGCGGGTGGGCCCGCCGAGCAGTTCTTC.

This clonotype was found a few times. The rearrangement joins TRBV6-9 to TRBJ2-5, with D unresolved. V gave up 1 base and J gave up 2 bases, with 14 bases separating them. The CDR3 runs 16 residues. Looked up from germline, CDR1 is MNHGY and CDR2 is SVAAGI. In DNA, the CDR3 is TGTGCCAGCAGTTATTTGGATGAGCTAGAGCAAGAGACCCAGTACTTC. Translated, it gives CASSYLDELEQETQYF.

This chain links TRBV28 with TRBJ2-3, with TRBD1 matching 8 bases. This CDR3 is built from 17 residues. With V trimmed by 6 bases and J by 2 bases, 13 bases remained unmatched. CDR1 is MDHEN, CDR2 SYDVKM, per germline. CDR3 protein: CASRGTGGRRNTDTQYF. The DNA of the CDR3 is TGTGCCAGCAGAGGAACAGGGGGGAGAAGAAACACAGATACGCAGTATTTT.